This T cell receptor (beta chain) was documented in a study of glioma-infiltrating T cells after dendritic cell vaccination. The study's findings and limits: Complete blood and tumor specimen sets were limited to few patients. Longer survival after dendritic cell vaccination followed higher pretreatment TIL content. Higher TCR clonality did not directly relate to longer survival.

The CDR3 runs 14 residues. Trimming at V came to 5 bases and at J to 5 bases, leaving 6 bases not matched to a gene. CDR1 and CDR2 from the germline V gene are SGHVS and FNYEAQ. Primers: 60 V beta forward and 13 J beta reverse. Method: immunoSEQ multiplex PCR; TCRdb's copy keeps in-frame clones and lacks some. The table includes 90,000 or so clones, approximately 75% detected once. A note on this clone: Its matching antigen is unknown.

This sample's time point: after dendritic cell vaccination, including at tumor progression/relapse. This specimen consisted of blood, obtained after dendritic cell vaccination. The chain employs TRBV7-6 and TRBJ2-5; TRBD2 aligns across 9 bases. This TCR was sampled from a human donor with glioblastoma. This CDR3 reads CASSGGGARETQYF. The CDR3 DNA reads as TGTGCCAGCAGCGGCGGGGGGGCCCGGGAGACCCAGTACTTC.